Listed below are T cell receptor beta chains from one sample, sequenced in a study of glioma-infiltrating T cells. In TCRdb, the multiplex PCR reads were re-called with MiXCR into one record per CDR3 protein. The sample lists around 170,000 distinct CDR3 sequences, about 46% occurring once. Input material: glioma tissue, nonneoplastic brain tissue, or PBMCs (not recorded which). These receptors were taken from a human donor with low-grade glioma or glioblastoma, undergoing nonglioma brain surgery, or in good health (not recorded which). Each CDR3 is given with its conserved first and last residue. The order of the fields is V gene, clone size, J gene, D gene, CDR3 DNA, CDR3 protein. A D gene is named only where the DNA matches it firmly. A row's size may be missing; if present it is once, few, many or a size class.

TRBV3-1	-	TRBJ2-7	TRBD1	TGTGCCAGCAGCTTACAGGGACAGAACTACGAGCAGTACTTC	CASSLQGQNYEQYF
TRBV30	-	TRBJ2-4	TRBD2	TGTGCCTGGAGTGTAGCGGGAGGTACGGGGTGGAACATTCAGTACTTC	CAWSVAGGTGWNIQYF
TRBV20-1	-	TRBJ2-1	-	TGCAGTGCTAGGCCTATTCTCTACAATGAGCAGTTCTTC	CSARPILYNEQFF
TRBV28	many	TRBJ2-7	TRBD1	TGTGCCAGCAGTCCCCGGGACAGGGGGCGGAACGAGCAGTACTTC	CASSPRDRGRNEQYF
TRBV2	few	TRBJ2-5	-	TGTGCCAGCACGCAGGGTACCGAGACCCAGTACTTC	CASTQGTETQYF
TRBV2	-	TRBJ1-4	-	TGTGCCAGCAGCCCGACAGATGAAAAACTGTTTTTT	CASSPTDEKLFF
TRBV28	many	TRBJ1-2	TRBD1	TGTGCCAGCAGGCTGGGACAGGTCGTCTATGGCTACACCTTC	CASRLGQVVYGYTF
TRBV4-1	many	TRBJ2-7	-	TGCGCCAGCAGCGAAACGGGGTGGGGCGAGCAGTACTTC	CASSETGWGEQYF
TRBV14	many	TRBJ2-1	-	TGTGCCAGCAGCCAAGAGGTAGGCTACCGAGCACCCCAGCAGTTCTTC	CASSQEVGYRAPQQFF
TRBV2	-	TRBJ2-4	TRBD1	TGTGCCAGCAGCGAGGGACAGACCATTTTAGCCAAAAACATTCAGTACTTC	CASSEGQTILAKNIQYF
TRBV28	-	TRBJ2-7	-	TGTGCCAGCAGTCGCCGGAGTTACGGACAGAGCTACGAGCAGTACTTC	CASSRRSYGQSYEQYF
TRBV5-1	few	TRBJ1-1	-	TGCGCCAGCAGCTTGTACGGGGATGTCACTGAAGCTTTCTTT	CASSLYGDVTEAFF
TRBV20-1	-	TRBJ1-5	TRBD1	TGCAGTGCTTATGGGCAGGGGGAGTATCAGCCCCAGCATTTT	CSAYGQGEYQPQHF
TRBV29-1	few	TRBJ1-5	-	TGCAGCGTTGGATCGGGGGATTACAATCAGCCCCAGCATTTT	CSVGSGDYNQPQHF
TRBV18	-	TRBJ2-5	-	TGTGCCAGCTCCTCTTCGGGCCGGTACCAAGAGACCCAGTACTTC	CASSSSGRYQETQYF
TRBV20-1	-	TRBJ2-5	TRBD2	TGCAGTGATTTCCCCTTCCGGGGGGGAAACCCGGACCCCCAAGAGACCCAGTACTTC	CSDFPFRGGNPDPQETQYF
TRBV7-2	-	TRBJ2-7	-	TGTGCCAGCAGCGCCGTACAGTCCTACGAGCAGTACTTC	CASSAVQSYEQYF
TRBV10-3	few	TRBJ2-2	TRBD2	TGTGCCATTTATTCCGGGACTAGCGCTAACACCGGGGAGCTGTTTTTT	CAIYSGTSANTGELFF
TRBV18	-	TRBJ2-3	-	TGTGCCAGCTCACCAACCGAGACTAGCACAGATACGCAGTATTTT	CASSPTETSTDTQYF
TRBV2	-	TRBJ2-3	TRBD1	TGTGCCAGCAGTACCGGGACAGGGATTTGGAAAGTGTCCACAGATACGCAGTATTTT	CASSTGTGIWKVSTDTQYF
TRBV27	many	TRBJ2-5	TRBD2	TGTGCCAGCAGTCCCTCCGTAGCGGGAGAAGAGACCCAGTACTTC	CASSPSVAGEETQYF
TRBV6-1	many	TRBJ2-3	-	TGTGCCAGCACCGTGAATACGCAGTATTTT	CASTVNTQYF
TRBV29-1	-	TRBJ2-3	TRBD1	TGCAGCGTTACCAAGACAGGGGCCTTCACAGATACGCAGTATTTT	CSVTKTGAFTDTQYF
TRBV20-1	many	TRBJ1-2	-	TGCAGTGCTATACCATCCGGGACAACTAACTATGGCTACACCTTC	CSAIPSGTTNYGYTF